The next 17 T cell receptor beta chains were all read from a single sample in a study of spatial heterogeneity in lung cancer (dated by TCRdb to between 2019 and 2020). The sample's time point label, decoded: blood at routine non-recurrence follow-up after resection. Library creation used 5' RACE. Instrument on record: NextSeq 500. TCRdb trimmed the raw reads at Q25, called clones with MiXCR and kept productive beta chains. Rows with one shared CDR3 protein collapse into an entry with the most common genes and DNA. Across this sample there are about 47,000 distinct CDR3 sequences, with about an eighth seen only once. The ten largest make up 30% to 40% of the sample. The material sequenced was PBMCs, taken at follow-up. These TCRs come from a male donor with early-stage non-small cell lung cancer.

This chain links TRBV10-3 with TRBJ1-2; TRBD1 matches 9 bases. V lost 3 bases, J lost 6 bases, and 11 bases stayed unmatched. The CDR3 is 16 residues long. Germline-derived CDR1 and CDR2 are ENHRY and SYGVKD. CDR3 bases: TGTGCCATCAGTGACTACACGGACAGGGGTTCAGATGGCTACACCTTC. This sequence encodes CAISDYTDRGSDGYTF.

The J gene is TRBJ2-3, the V gene TRBV20-1, with 11 bases aligning to TRBD2. Germline V gene sequence: CDR1 DFQATT, CDR2 SNEGSKA (reference sequence). The length of the CDR3 is 15 residues. V shed 5 bases and J 7 bases; nucleotides not matched to a gene: 11. The CDR3 is CSAPRLAGGMHTQYF. Written as DNA, the CDR3 is TGCAGTGCTCCCCGGCTAGCGGGAGGCATGCATACGCAGTATTTT.

This clonotype was counted between two and nine times. This rearrangement joins TRBV7-9 to TRBJ2-3, with TRBD2 identical over 7 bases. Germline lookup yields CDR1 SEHNR and CDR2 FQNEAQ (reference sequence). The CDR3 has 13 amino acids. Trimming at V came to 7 bases and at J to 5 bases, leaving 6 bases not matched to a gene. CDR3 in amino acids: CASIAGGGDTQYF. CDR3 bases: TGTGCCAGCATCGCAGGCGGGGGAGATACGCAGTATTTT.

A few counts support this clonotype. The chain couples TRBV20-1 to TRBJ1-5; 8 bases map to TRBD1. Trimming took 3 bases from V and 2 from J; bases not matched to a gene: 3. The CDR3 length is 14 residues. The germline CDR1 and CDR2 sequences are DFQATT and SNEGSKA (reference sequence). The DNA for the CDR3 is TGCAGTGCTAGCCAGACAGGGGGCAATCAGCCCCAGCATTTT. Translating gives CSASQTGGNQPQHF.

The chain is built from TRBV6-1 and TRBJ2-7, with 10 bases identical to TRBD2. V shed 6 bases and J 0 bases; nucleotides not matched to a gene: 5. The CDR3 sequence is 15 residues long. Per germline, CDR1 MNHNS and CDR2 SASEGT. The CDR3 sequence: CASRVAGGSSYEQYF. The CDR3 DNA follows: TGTGCCAGCAGGGTAGCGGGAGGAAGCTCCTACGAGCAGTACTTC.

This sequence joins TRBV9 and TRBJ2-1; possibly TRBD2 for D (5 bases). Germline CDR1 is SGDLS and CDR2 is YYNGEE. CDR3 length equals 16 residues. The germline V and J ends were trimmed by 4 bases and 7 bases, with 21 bases remaining between them. CDR3 sequence (DNA): TGTGCCAGCAGCCAATTCCTGCAGGCGACGGGGAATGAGCAGTTCTTC. It encodes CASSQFLQATGNEQFF.

The chain uses TRBV4-3 and TRBJ2-1; D is perhaps TRBD2 (7 bases). Per germline, CDR1 LGHNA and CDR2 YSLEER. The CDR3 is made up of 17 amino acids. With 2 bases removed from V and 0 bases from J, the gap between germline ends came to 14 bases. The CDR3 DNA is TGCGCCAGCAGCCAACGCGGGGGCTTGAGCTCCTACAATGAGCAGTTCTTC. It encodes CASSQRGGLSSYNEQFF.

This clonotype was observed at least ten times. This chain uses TRBV9 with TRBJ2-7; D remains ambiguous. Germline lookup yields CDR1 SGDLS and CDR2 YYNGEE. The CDR3 consists of 14 residues. V was shortened by 0 bases and J by 1 base, with 8 bases between the two germline ends. The CDR3 is CASSVGVGSYEQYF. In DNA, the CDR3 is TGTGCCAGCAGCGTAGGGGTCGGATCCTACGAGCAGTACTTC. The full variable domain, rest sourced from reference TRBV9 and TRBJ2-7, is DSGVTQTPKHLITATGQRVTLRCSPRSGDLSVYWYQQSLDQGLQFLIQYYNGEERAKGNILERFSAQQFPDLHSELNLSSLELGDSALYFCASSVGVGSYEQYFGPGTRLTVT.

The chain has TRBV23-1 and TRBJ2-1, with 7 bases lining up with TRBD1. TRBV23-1 is identified as an open reading frame with a role that is uncertain. The CDR3 extends over 15 amino acids. J was trimmed by 14 bases and V by 3 bases; bases with no gene match: 16. CDR3 residues: CASSHKWTGQCREFF. The DNA for the CDR3 is TGCGCCAGCAGTCACAAGTGGACAGGTCAATGCAGGGAGTTCTTC.

This clonotype has ten or more counts. The rearrangement links TRBV5-8 to TRBJ2-2; the D gene is possibly TRBD1 (5 bases). The length of the CDR3 is 13 residues. Per germline, CDR1 SGHTS and CDR2 YDEGEE. V lost 4 bases and J lost 6, with 10 bases in between. The CDR3 here is CASSRQPPGELFF. The CDR3 DNA sequence: TGTGCCAGCAGCCGACAGCCCCCCGGGGAGCTGTTTTTT.

This clonotype was counted many times. The V and J genes are TRBV7-2 and TRBJ1-1; D unclear. Between the trimmed V and J ends, which lost 2 bases and 8 bases, there was a span of 6 bases. The CDR3 sequence is 11 residues long. Germline values: CDR1 SGHTA, CDR2 FQGNSA. The CDR3 DNA reads TGTGCCAGCAGCTTACCCTTCGAAGCTTTCTTT. Amino acids: CASSLPFEAFF.

This clonotype has ten or more counts. V is TRBV3-1 and J is TRBJ1-4; 9 bases match TRBD1. This CDR3 contains 14 residues. CDR1 is LGHDT, CDR2 YNNKEL, per germline (reference sequence). V was pared by 5 bases and J by 7 bases, with 5 bases of the junction left unmatched. The CDR3 DNA reads as TGTGCCAGCAGCACACAGGGGGCCGGTGAAAAACTGTTTTTT. Its translation is CASSTQGAGEKLFF.

This clonotype was counted ten times or more. The genes are TRBV6-4 and TRBJ1-5; D gene ambiguous. This CDR3 has 11 residues. CDR1 and CDR2 (germline): MRHNA, SNTAGT. Trimming shortened V by 5 bases and J by 6 bases, and 5 bases separated the two germline ends. Here the CDR3 DNA reads TGTGCCAGCAGTCGGGTTCAGCCCCAGCATTTT. This sequence encodes CASSRVQPQHF.

This clonotype was detected many times. This chain uses TRBV20-1 with TRBJ2-4; D call uncertain. Trimming took off 5 bases at V and 6 bases at J, with 14 bases between the two ends. The CDR3 is 13 amino acids. In germline, CDR1 is DFQATT, CDR2 SNEGSKA (reference sequence). The CDR3: CSAEWGLLNIQYF. In DNA form, the CDR3 reads TGCAGTGCTGAGTGGGGTTTGCTAAACATTCAGTACTTC.

This chain joins TRBV4-2 and TRBJ2-2, with 7 bases identical to TRBD1. Germline lookup yields CDR1 LGHNA and CDR2 YNFKEQ. The CDR3 is 15 amino acids. Trimming at V came to 0 bases and at J to 7 bases, leaving 5 bases not matched to a gene. CDR3 nucleotide sequence: TGTGCCAGCAGCCAAGATTCACAGGGGTACGGGGAGCTGTTTTTT. It yields the protein CASSQDSQGYGELFF.

This clonotype was seen ten or more times. This chain links TRBV30 with TRBJ1-6; no clear D. Germline V gene data show CDR1 as GTSNPN and CDR2 as SVGIG (reference sequence). The V gene lost 1 base and the J gene lost 5 bases, with 6 bases spanning the gap. The CDR3 is made up of 13 amino acids. The CDR3: CAWSGQHNSPLHF. The CDR3 DNA reads as TGTGCCTGGAGTGGTCAGCATAATTCACCCCTCCACTTT.

This clonotype was detected ten times or more. The chain joins TRBV6-6 to TRBJ2-1; a possible D gene is TRBD1 (5 bases). There are 15 residues in the CDR3. V was cut by 8 bases and J by 3 bases, with 17 bases left in between. Germline-derived CDR1 and CDR2 are MNHNY and SVGAGI (reference sequence). The CDR3 DNA is TGTGCCAGCGCCAAAATTCAGACAGTCTACAATGAGCAGTTCTTC. This gives the protein CASAKIQTVYNEQFF.